Listed here are 24 T cell receptor beta chains from one sample, sequenced in a study of blood T cells in healthy people across ages. Primers used in a second PCR of roughly 6 to 11 cycles were a sample-barcoded 5' primer and a J-beta primer mix. One entry per CDR3 protein, called by TCRdb with MiXCR from the 5' RACE reads. The sample records about 650,000 distinct CDR3 sequences, roughly half being singletons. The sequencing sample was made of blood. The receptors shown here come from a woman aged 80 or older in good health.

The chain couples TRBV29-1 to TRBJ2-5; D possibly uses TRBD1 or TRBD2 (5 bases each). The last part of the DNA fits TRBJ2-7 better; the J call may be wrong. The germline V gene encodes CDR1 SQVTM and CDR2 ANQGSEA. The CDR3 runs to 12 residues. CDR3 coding DNA: TGCAGCTCCCGAGAGGGGCCCTACGAGCAGTACTTC. Its protein is CSSREGPYEQYF.

The V gene is TRBV9, the J gene TRBJ1-1; no reliable D call. Trimming cost V 2 bases and J 3 bases, with 11 bases left between them. The germline gives CDR1 SGDLS, CDR2 YYNGEE. This CDR3 is 14 amino acids long. For the CDR3, the DNA is TGTGCCAGCAGCGTGGACGGGGAATACACTGAAGCTTTCTTT. Translated, it gives CASSVDGEYTEAFF.

Points on this clonotype: The junction departs from germline at one end; a sequencing error may be responsible. The chain combines TRBV7-2 with TRBJ2-3; D remains ambiguous. Per the germline V gene, CDR1 is SGHTA and CDR2 is FQGNSA. The CDR3 consists of 12 residues. CDR3 in amino acids: CAISLEADTQYF. The DNA of the CDR3 is TGTGCCATCAGCTTAGAGGCAGATACGCAGTATTTT.

This chain links TRBV12-3 or TRBV12-4 with TRBJ2-7, with 7 bases that match TRBD2. Trimming cost V 6 bases and J 1 base; bases outside gene matches: 15. The CDR3 runs to 17 residues. In DNA, the CDR3 is TGTGCCAGCAGCTTGGGTCTCCTAGCGGAAAGATCCTACGAGCAGTACTTC. Encoded protein: CASSLGLLAERSYEQYF.

The rearrangement joins TRBV4-1 to TRBJ2-1; unclear D gene. This CDR3 comprises 17 residues. V was shortened by 1 base and J by 6 bases, with 19 bases between the two germline ends. The germline CDR1 and CDR2 sequences are MGHRA and YSYEKL. CDR3 region: CASSQAVVGSFLNEQFF. CDR3 coding DNA: TGCGCCAGCAGCCAAGCCGTGGTGGGGTCCTTCCTCAATGAGCAGTTCTTC.

The genes are TRBV12-3 or TRBV12-4 and TRBJ1-5, with 12 bases identical to TRBD1. Trimming cost V 3 bases and J 4 bases; bases outside gene matches: 10. The CDR3 runs 18 residues. CDR3: CASSLALGTGGRNQPQHF. The CDR3 region has the DNA TGTGCCAGCAGTTTGGCCCTTGGGACAGGGGGCAGAAATCAGCCCCAGCATTTT.

This clonotype has at least ten counts. The chain couples TRBV28 to TRBJ1-6, with a weak D call TRBD1 (6 bases). This CDR3 contains 12 residues. CDR1 is MDHEN, CDR2 SYDVKM, per germline. The V end was cut by 7 bases, the J end by 9 bases, with 10 bases between. The CDR3 region is CASTWDTSPLHF. CDR3 nucleotides: TGTGCCAGCACCTGGGACACTTCACCCCTCCACTTT.

This chain uses TRBV7-2 with TRBJ2-6, with no clear D. Trimming left V 7 bases short and J 0 bases short, with 7 bases between. Germline assignment: CDR1 SGHTA and CDR2 FQGNSA. The CDR3 contains 14 residues. CDR3 DNA sequence: TGTGCCAGCACCGCACCCTCTGGGGCCAACGTCCTGACTTTC. Translation: CASTAPSGANVLTF.

The V gene is TRBV5-1, the J gene TRBJ1-5; D may be TRBD1 (5 bases). This CDR3 has 15 amino acids. V gave up 2 bases and J gave up 4 bases, with 13 bases separating them. Germline CDR1 SGHRS, CDR2 YFSETQ. In DNA, the CDR3 is TGCGCCAGCAGCTTCGGGGCGGCCCTAAATCAGCCCCAGCATTTT. It translates to CASSFGAALNQPQHF.

This clonotype was seen at least ten times. This chain links TRBV10-3 with TRBJ2-7; 8 bases line up with TRBD2. CDR1 is ENHRY and CDR2 is SYGVKD in the germline V gene. The CDR3 totals 13 residues. The V and J ends lost 8 bases and 2 bases, in that order; junction bases with no gene match: 5. CDR3 nucleotides: TGTGCCATCTGGACGGGAGGGCCCTACGAGCAGTACTTC. Its protein product is CAIWTGGPYEQYF.

In regard to this clonotype: An end of the junction does not agree with germline; a read error may underlie this. This chain joins TRBV6-5 and TRBJ2-1, with 9 nucleotides matching TRBD1. This CDR3 spans 17 amino acids. The germline gives CDR1 MNHEY, CDR2 SVGAGI. The CDR3 here is CASRYSDRGFSYNEQFF. CDR3 DNA sequence: TGTGCCAGCAGATACTCGGACAGGGGCTTCTCCTACAATGAGCAGTTTTTC.

This clonotype has ten or more counts. The V and J genes are TRBV25-1 and TRBJ2-1; D is uncertain. Between the trimmed V and J ends, which lost 4 bases and 0 bases, there was a span of 7 bases. The CDR3 is made up of 14 amino acids. Germline V gene lookup returns CDR1 MGHDK and CDR2 SYGVNS. CDR3 residues: CASSAENSYNEQFF. The CDR3 nucleotides read TGTGCCAGCAGTGCTGAGAACTCCTACAATGAGCAGTTCTTC.

The J gene is TRBJ1-5, the V gene TRBV12-3 or TRBV12-4; 9 nucleotides align to TRBD1. Trimming at V came to 5 bases and at J to 7 bases, leaving 3 bases not matched to a gene. The CDR3 consists of 13 residues. CDR3 amino acids: CASSNDRGQPQHF. In DNA, the CDR3 is TGTGCCAGCAGTAATGACAGGGGGCAGCCCCAGCATTTT.

The J gene is TRBJ2-7, the V gene TRBV10-3, with no clear D. The CDR3 runs 12 residues. The V end was cut by 3 bases, the J end by 3 bases, with 6 bases between. Germline values: CDR1 ENHRY, CDR2 SYGVKD. The CDR3: CAISDRGYEQYF. The CDR3 DNA follows: TGTGCCATCAGTGACAGAGGCTACGAGCAGTACTTC.

J is TRBJ2-3 and V is TRBV20-1, with TRBD2 as a possible D gene (6 bases). Trimming stripped 4 bases from V and 2 bases from J, with 13 bases between. The CDR3 has 14 residues. The V gene's germline CDR1 is DFQATT and CDR2 SNEGSKA (reference sequence). CDR3 protein: CSAISGSFTDTQYF. The CDR3 coding sequence is TGCAGTGCTATTAGCGGTAGCTTCACAGATACGCAGTATTTT.

The chain uses TRBV5-1 and TRBJ1-4; D is uncertain. The germline gives CDR1 SGHRS, CDR2 YFSETQ. The V gene lost 0 bases and the J gene lost 4 bases, with 4 bases spanning the gap. The CDR3 has 13 amino acids. The CDR3 DNA reads TGCGCCAGCAGCTTGGTGATTAATGAAAAACTGTTTTTT. This sequence encodes CASSLVINEKLFF.

Turning to this clonotype: This could be a read error, since a much larger clone is one nucleotide away. CDR3 residues: CSVEAQGRDEQYF. Written as DNA, the CDR3 is TGCAGCGTTGAAGCCCAGGGGAGGGACGAGCAGTACTTC. The genes are TRBV29-1 and TRBJ2-7; weak D call: TRBD2 (7 bases). Germline CDR1 is SQVTM and CDR2 is ANQGSEA. Between the trimmed V and J ends, which lost 1 base and 5 bases, there was a span of 12 bases. The CDR3 spans 13 residues.

CDR3 loop: CASSYTSGQGAGKTQYF. The CDR3 nucleotides read TGTGCCAGCAGTTACACCTCGGGACAGGGGGCCGGAAAGACCCAGTACTTC. The chain links TRBV28 to TRBJ2-5; 12 nucleotides align to TRBD1. J lost 6 bases, V lost 4 bases, and 12 bases had no gene match. Germline V gene sequence: CDR1 MDHEN, CDR2 SYDVKM. The CDR3 runs to 17 residues.

This clonotype was seen a handful of times. A read error may be the cause here, since a much bigger clone is one base away. The chain links TRBV6-5 to TRBJ1-5; D not resolved. The CDR3 contains 13 residues. Germline-derived CDR1 and CDR2 are MNHEY and SVGAGI. CDR3 sequence reads: CASCWAPNQPRHF. The CDR3 DNA reads as TGTGCCAGCTGTTGGGCCCCTAATCAGCCCCGGCATTTT.

This clonotype was observed a few times. CDR3: CASSVIGTPPTQYF. CDR3 sequence (DNA): TGTGCCAGCAGTGTAATCGGGACTCCTCCTACGCAGTATTTT. V and J are TRBV6-6 and TRBJ2-3, with D perhaps matching TRBD2 (6 bases). The length of the CDR3 is 14 residues. In germline, CDR1 is MNHNY, CDR2 SVGAGI (reference sequence). With 5 bases removed from V and 8 bases from J, the gap between germline ends came to 17 bases.

The chain has TRBV29-1 and TRBJ2-5, with a weak D call TRBD2 (7 bases). The CDR3 consists of 12 residues. V was trimmed by 2 bases and J by 11 bases, leaving 15 bases between them. Germline V lookup: CDR1 SQVTM, CDR2 ANQGSEA. The CDR3 region is CSVERGAMEQYF. CDR3 nucleotide sequence: TGCAGCGTTGAACGGGGGGCGATGGAGCAGTACTTC. The full variable domain, rest sourced from reference TRBV29-1 and TRBJ2-5, is SAVISQKPSRDICQRGTSLTIQCQVDSQVTMMFWYRQQPGQSLTLIATANQGSEATYESGFVIDKFPISRPNLTFSTLTVSNMSPEDSSIYLCSVERGAMEQYFGPGTRLLVL.

This chain connects TRBV27 to TRBJ2-2, with D perhaps matching TRBD1 or TRBD2 (5 bases each). The CDR3 consists of 15 residues. Germline-derived CDR1 and CDR2 are MNHEY and SMNVEV (reference sequence). Trimming took off 5 bases at V and 2 bases at J, with 12 bases between the two ends. The CDR3 protein is CASSTRGGNTGELFF. CDR3 in DNA: TGTGCCAGCAGTACTCGGGGCGGAAACACCGGGGAGCTGTTTTTT.

A word on this clonotype: This may stem from a read error, because a much larger clone lies one nucleotide away. The V call is TRBV7-2, the J call TRBJ2-5, with no clear D. CDR3 length equals 14 residues. Germline loops: CDR1 SGHTA, CDR2 FQGNSA. CDR3 loop: CVSSLVISSSEQYF. In DNA, the CDR3 is TGTGTCAGCAGCTTAGTGATTAGCTCGTCTGAGCAGTACTTC.

This clonotype was seen more than once but under ten times. This CDR3 is CASIRTPGPATGELFF. Written as DNA, the CDR3 is TGTGCCAGCATTCGTACTCCGGGACCCGCAACCGGGGAGCTGTTTTTT. The V call is TRBV12-3 or TRBV12-4, the J call TRBJ2-2, with D perhaps matching TRBD1 or TRBD2 (5 bases each). Between the trimmed V and J ends, which lost 7 bases and 5 bases, there was a span of 20 bases. CDR3 length: 16 amino acids.